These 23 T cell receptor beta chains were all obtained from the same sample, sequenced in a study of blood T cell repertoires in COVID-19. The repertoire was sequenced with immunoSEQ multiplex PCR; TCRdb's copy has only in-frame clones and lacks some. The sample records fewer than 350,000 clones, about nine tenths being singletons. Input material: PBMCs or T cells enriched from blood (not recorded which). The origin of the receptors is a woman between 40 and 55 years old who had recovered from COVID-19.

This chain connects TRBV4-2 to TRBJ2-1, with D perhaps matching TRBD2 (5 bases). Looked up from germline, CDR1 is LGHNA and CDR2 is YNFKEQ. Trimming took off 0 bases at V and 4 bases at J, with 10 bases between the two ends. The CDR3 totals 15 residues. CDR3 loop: CASSQEARGYNEQFF. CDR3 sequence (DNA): TGTGCCAGCAGCCAAGAAGCTAGAGGGTACAATGAGCAGTTCTTC.

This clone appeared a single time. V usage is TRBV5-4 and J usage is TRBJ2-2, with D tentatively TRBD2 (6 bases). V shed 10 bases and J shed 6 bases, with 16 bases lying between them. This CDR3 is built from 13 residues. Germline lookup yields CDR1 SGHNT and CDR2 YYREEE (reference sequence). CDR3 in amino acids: CAVNRRDSGELFF. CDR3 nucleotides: TGTGCCGTCAACCGGAGGGACTCCGGGGAGCTGTTTTTT.

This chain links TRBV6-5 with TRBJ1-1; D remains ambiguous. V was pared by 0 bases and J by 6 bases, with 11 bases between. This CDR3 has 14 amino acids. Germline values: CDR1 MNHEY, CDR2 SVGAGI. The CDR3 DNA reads TGTGCCAGCAGTTACTCTGACTCCTATTCTGAAGCTTTCTTT. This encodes CASSYSDSYSEAFF.

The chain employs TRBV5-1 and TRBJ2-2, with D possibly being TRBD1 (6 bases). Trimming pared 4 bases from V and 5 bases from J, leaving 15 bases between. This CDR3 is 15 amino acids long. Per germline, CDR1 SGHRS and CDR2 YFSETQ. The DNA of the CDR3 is TGCGCCAGCAGCCTCGACAGAGGGGGAACCGGGGAGCTGTTTTTT. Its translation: CASSLDRGGTGELFF.

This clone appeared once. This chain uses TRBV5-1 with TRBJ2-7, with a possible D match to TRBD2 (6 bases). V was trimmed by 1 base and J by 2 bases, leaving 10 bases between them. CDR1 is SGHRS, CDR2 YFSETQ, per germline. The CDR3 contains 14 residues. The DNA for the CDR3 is TGCGCCAGCAGCTTGCCGGGAGAAACCTACGAGCAGTACTTC. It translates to CASSLPGETYEQYF.

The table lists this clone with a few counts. CDR3 nucleotides: TGTGCCAGCAGCGTCGGGACAGGGGACCAGCCCCAGCATTTT. Protein: CASSVGTGDQPQHF. The chain combines TRBV7-9 with TRBJ1-5; TRBD1 agrees at 10 bases. V was pared by 5 bases and J by 7 bases, with 5 bases of the junction left unmatched. The germline V gene has CDR1 SEHNR and CDR2 FQNEAQ (reference sequence). The CDR3 length is 14 residues.

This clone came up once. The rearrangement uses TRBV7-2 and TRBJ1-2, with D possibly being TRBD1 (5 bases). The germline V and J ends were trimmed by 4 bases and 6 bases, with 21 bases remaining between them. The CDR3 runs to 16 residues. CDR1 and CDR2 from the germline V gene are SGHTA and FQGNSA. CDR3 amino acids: CASSSRGGFRFDGYTF. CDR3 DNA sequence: TGTGCCAGCAGCTCCCGGGGGGGGTTCAGATTTGATGGCTACACCTTC.

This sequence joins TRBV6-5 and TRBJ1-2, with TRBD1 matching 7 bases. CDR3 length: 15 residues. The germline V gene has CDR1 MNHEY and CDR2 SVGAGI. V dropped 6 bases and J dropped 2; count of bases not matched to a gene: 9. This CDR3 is CASSQTGRSNYGYTF. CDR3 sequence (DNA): TGTGCCAGCAGCCAGACAGGGCGGTCGAACTATGGCTACACCTTC.

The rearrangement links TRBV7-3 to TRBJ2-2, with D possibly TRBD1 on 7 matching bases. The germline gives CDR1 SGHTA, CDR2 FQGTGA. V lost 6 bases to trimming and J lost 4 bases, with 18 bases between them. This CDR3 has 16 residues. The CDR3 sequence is CASSPGGPRPTGELFF. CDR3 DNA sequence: TGTGCCAGCAGTCCAGGGGGGCCGCGCCCCACCGGGGAGCTGTTTTTT.

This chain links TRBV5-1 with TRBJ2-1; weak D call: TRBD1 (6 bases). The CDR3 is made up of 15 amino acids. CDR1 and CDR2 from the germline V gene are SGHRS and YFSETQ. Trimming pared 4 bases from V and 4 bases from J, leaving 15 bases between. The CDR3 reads CASSPEAGTYNEQFF. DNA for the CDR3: TGCGCCAGCAGCCCCGAGGCAGGGACATACAATGAGCAGTTCTTC.

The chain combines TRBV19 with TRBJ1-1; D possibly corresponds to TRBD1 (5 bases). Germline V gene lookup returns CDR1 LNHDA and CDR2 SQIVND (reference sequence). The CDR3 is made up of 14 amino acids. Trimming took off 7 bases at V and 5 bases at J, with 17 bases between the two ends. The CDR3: CASTALRGGTEAFF. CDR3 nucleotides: TGTGCCAGTACCGCTTTACGTGGGGGGACTGAAGCTTTCTTT.

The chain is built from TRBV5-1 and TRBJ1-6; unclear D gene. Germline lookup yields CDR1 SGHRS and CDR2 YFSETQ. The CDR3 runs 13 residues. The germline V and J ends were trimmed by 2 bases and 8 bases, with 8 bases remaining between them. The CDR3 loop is CASSFTRDSPLHF. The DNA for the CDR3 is TGCGCCAGCAGCTTTACCCGAGATTCACCCCTCCACTTT.

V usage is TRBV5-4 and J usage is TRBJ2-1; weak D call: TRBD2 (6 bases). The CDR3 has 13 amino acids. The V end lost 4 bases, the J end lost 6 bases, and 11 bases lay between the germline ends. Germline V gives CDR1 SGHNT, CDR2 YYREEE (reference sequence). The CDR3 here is CASSPGTVNEQFF. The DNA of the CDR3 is TGTGCCAGCAGCCCCGGGACTGTCAATGAGCAGTTCTTC.

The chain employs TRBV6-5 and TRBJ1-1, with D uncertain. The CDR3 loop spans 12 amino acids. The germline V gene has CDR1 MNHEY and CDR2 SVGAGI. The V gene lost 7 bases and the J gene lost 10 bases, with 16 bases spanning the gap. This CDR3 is CASTSPLGVAFF. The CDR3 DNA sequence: TGTGCCAGCACCTCACCCTTGGGCGTAGCTTTCTTT.

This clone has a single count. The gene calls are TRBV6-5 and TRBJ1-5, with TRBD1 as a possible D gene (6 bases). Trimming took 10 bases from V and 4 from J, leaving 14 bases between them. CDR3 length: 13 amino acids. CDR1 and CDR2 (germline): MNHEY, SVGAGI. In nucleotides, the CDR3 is TGTGCCACCGCTACAGGGCCAAATCAGCCCCAGCATTTT. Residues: CATATGPNQPQHF.

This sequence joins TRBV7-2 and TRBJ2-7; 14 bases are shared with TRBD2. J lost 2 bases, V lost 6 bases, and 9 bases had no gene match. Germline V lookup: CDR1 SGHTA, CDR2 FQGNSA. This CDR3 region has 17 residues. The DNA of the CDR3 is TGTGCCAGCAGGCCGGGACTAGCGGGAGCCAATCCCTACGAGCAGTACTTC. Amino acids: CASRPGLAGANPYEQYF.

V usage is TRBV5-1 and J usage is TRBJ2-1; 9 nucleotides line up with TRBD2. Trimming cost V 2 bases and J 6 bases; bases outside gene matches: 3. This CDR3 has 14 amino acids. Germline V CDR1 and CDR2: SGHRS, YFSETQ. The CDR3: CASSFRTSVNEQFF. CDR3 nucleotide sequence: TGCGCCAGCAGCTTCCGGACTAGCGTCAATGAGCAGTTCTTC.

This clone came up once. The CDR3 is CASSPRAGTNYGYTF. DNA of the CDR3: TGTGCCAGCAGTCCCCGGGCGGGGACTAACTATGGCTACACCTTC. J is TRBJ1-2 and V is TRBV6-5; D not resolved. V lost 5 bases and J lost 0, with 13 bases in between. The CDR3 has 15 residues. CDR1 MNHEY and CDR2 SVGAGI come from the germline V gene.

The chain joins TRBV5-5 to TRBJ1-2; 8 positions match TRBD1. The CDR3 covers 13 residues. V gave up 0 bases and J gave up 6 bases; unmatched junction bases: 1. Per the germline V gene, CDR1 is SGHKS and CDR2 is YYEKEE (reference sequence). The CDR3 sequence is CASSLGTGNGYTF. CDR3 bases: TGTGCCAGCAGCTTGGGGACAGGGAATGGCTACACCTTC.

The CDR3 DNA reads as TGTGCCAGCAGCTTTGAGGGTAGCGGGGATATCTCTGGGGCCAACGTCCTGACTTTC. It yields the protein CASSFEGSGDISGANVLTF. The rearrangement uses TRBV12-1 and TRBJ2-6; the table's D call, TRBD2, has no DNA check behind it. TRBV12-1 counts as a pseudogene. The CDR3 runs to 19 residues.

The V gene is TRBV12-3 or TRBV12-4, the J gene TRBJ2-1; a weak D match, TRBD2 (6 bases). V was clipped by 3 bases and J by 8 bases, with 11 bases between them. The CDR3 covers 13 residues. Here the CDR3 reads CASSFYGEDEQFF. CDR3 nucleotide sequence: TGTGCCAGCAGTTTCTACGGGGAGGATGAGCAGTTCTTC.

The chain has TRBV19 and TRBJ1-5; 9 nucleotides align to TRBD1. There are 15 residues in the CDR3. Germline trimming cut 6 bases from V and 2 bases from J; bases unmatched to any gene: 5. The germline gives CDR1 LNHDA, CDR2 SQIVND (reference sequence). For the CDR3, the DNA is TGTGCCAGTAGCCTACAGGGGGCTGGCAATCAGCCCCAGCATTTT. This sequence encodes CASSLQGAGNQPQHF.

The CDR3 protein is CASSFDSGSDIQYF. In DNA form, the CDR3 reads TGTGCCAGCAGCTTTGACTCTGGATCCGACATTCAGTACTTC. The V gene is TRBV5-4, the J gene TRBJ2-4; the D is unclear. This CDR3 spans 14 amino acids. Trimming removed 2 bases from V and 8 bases from J, with 14 bases in between. The germline gives CDR1 SGHNT, CDR2 YYREEE (reference sequence).